Below, 22 T cell receptor beta chains from the same sample are listed, as sequenced in a study of cytomegalovirus exposure and HLA in healthy donors. PCR used 60 Vbeta primers and 13 Jbeta primers. Only in-frame clones appear in the TCRdb table, and some are missing; sequencing was by immunoSEQ multiplex PCR. The data include 140,000 to 150,000 clones; the top ten clones carry approximately 1.5%. The sequenced sample consisted of PBMCs. The receptors here all came from a woman in her forties or fifties in good health and CMV-seronegative.

The chain joins TRBV6-5 to TRBJ2-3; D gene unclear. The CDR3 spans 12 residues. Germline V gene data show CDR1 as MNHEY and CDR2 as SVGAGI. Between the trimmed V and J ends, which lost 3 bases and 4 bases, there was a span of 5 bases. The CDR3: CASSYSSDTQYF. CDR3 nucleotide sequence: TGTGCCAGCAGTTATAGCTCAGATACGCAGTATTTT.

The V and J genes are TRBV2 and TRBJ2-3, with 12 bases that match TRBD2. The V and J ends lost 4 bases and 2 bases, in that order; junction bases with no gene match: 4. The CDR3 length is 16 residues. CDR1 and CDR2 from the germline V gene are SNHLY and FYNNEI. CDR3 bases: TGTGCCAGCAGTGGCGGACTAGCGGGAACCACAGATACGCAGTATTTT. Encoded protein: CASSGGLAGTTDTQYF.

The V call is TRBV2, the J call TRBJ1-3; D may be TRBD1 (5 bases). Trimming shortened V by 3 bases and J by 0 bases, and 9 bases separated the two germline ends. Per the germline V gene, CDR1 is SNHLY and CDR2 is FYNNEI. The CDR3 totals 15 residues. CDR3 sequence: CASSDLQGSGNTIYF. For the CDR3, the DNA is TGTGCCAGCAGTGATCTTCAGGGCTCTGGAAACACCATATATTTT.

This chain joins TRBV7-2 and TRBJ1-5; D perhaps matches TRBD1 (6 bases). This CDR3 is built from 14 residues. V was cut by 3 bases and J by 5 bases, with 11 bases left in between. Germline CDR1 and CDR2: SGHTA and FQGNSA. CDR3 region: CASSFTGRDQPQHF. The CDR3 DNA sequence: TGTGCCAGCAGCTTTACAGGGAGGGATCAGCCCCAGCATTTT.

The chain employs TRBV7-8 and TRBJ1-1; TRBD1 is a possible D gene (5 bases). CDR1 is SGHVS, CDR2 FQNEAQ, per germline. CDR3 length equals 17 residues. V lost 5 bases and J lost 1, with 20 bases in between. Here the CDR3 reads CASSLLVGDSRNTEAFF. As DNA, the CDR3 is TGTGCCAGCAGCCTCCTCGTCGGGGACTCTAGGAACACTGAAGCTTTCTTT.

The V call is TRBV27, the J call TRBJ1-2; D ambiguous. Between the trimmed V and J ends, which lost 4 bases and 1 base, there was a span of 10 bases. The germline CDR1 and CDR2 sequences are MNHEY and SMNVEV (reference sequence). The CDR3 loop spans 14 amino acids. The CDR3 bases are TGTGCCAGCAGTTCCCCCCTTAGTAACTATGGCTACACCTTC. It encodes CASSSPLSNYGYTF.

The CDR3 here is CAWREANEQFF. In DNA, the CDR3 is TGTGCCTGGAGGGAGGCGAATGAGCAGTTCTTC. The chain carries TRBV30 and TRBJ2-1; D possibly corresponds to TRBD2 (5 bases). The CDR3 totals 11 residues. The V gene lost 3 bases and the J gene lost 7 bases, with 7 bases spanning the gap. From germline, CDR1 is GTSNPN and CDR2 SVGIG (reference sequence).

This chain uses TRBV21-1 with TRBJ2-7; TRBD1, the D gene given by the table, was not confirmed from the DNA. TRBV21-1 counts as a pseudogene. The CDR3 totals 19 residues. The CDR3 here is CASSNGILSGTVAAYEQYF. In DNA form, the CDR3 reads TGTGCCAGCAGCAATGGAATATTATCCGGGACAGTGGCTGCCTACGAGCAGTACTTC.

The chain carries TRBV19 and TRBJ2-7; D may be TRBD2 (6 bases). Germline CDR1 reads LNHDA; CDR2 reads SQIVND (reference sequence). This CDR3 contains 11 residues. V shed 5 bases and J shed 7 bases, with 9 bases lying between them. The CDR3 region is CASSHAGEQYF. The CDR3 nucleotides are TGTGCCAGTAGTCACGCGGGGGAGCAGTACTTC.

The chain employs TRBV30 and TRBJ1-1, with D uncertain. From germline, CDR1 is GTSNPN and CDR2 SVGIG (reference sequence). The CDR3 is made up of 12 amino acids. The germline V and J ends were trimmed by 2 bases and 1 base, with 5 bases remaining between them. The CDR3 loop is CAWSYTNTEAFF. CDR3 nucleotides: TGTGCCTGGAGTTACACGAACACTGAAGCTTTCTTT. Full variable domain (rest looked up from reference TRBV30 and TRBJ1-1): SQTIHQWPATLVQPVGSPLSLECTVEGTSNPNLYWYRQAAGRGLQLLFYSVGIGQISSEVPQNLSASRPQDRQFILSSKKLLLSDSGFYLCAWSYTNTEAFFGQGTRLTVV.

The V gene is TRBV7-2, the J gene TRBJ2-7; the match to TRBD2 covers 12 bases. CDR3 length equals 15 residues. J gave up 2 bases and V 5 bases, and 4 bases lay outside the gene matches. Looked up from germline, CDR1 is SGHTA and CDR2 is FQGNSA. In nucleotides, the CDR3 is TGTGCCAGCAGCCCGAGGACTAGCGGGGCCTACGAGCAGTACTTC. Protein product: CASSPRTSGAYEQYF. The complete variable domain, with remaining parts taken from reference TRBV7-2 and TRBJ2-7, reads GAGVSQSPSNKVTEKGKDVELRCDPISGHTALYWYRQSLGQGLEFLIYFQGNSAPDKSGLPSDRFSAERTGGSVSTLTIQRTQQEDSAVYLCASSPRTSGAYEQYFGPGTRLTVT.

J is TRBJ2-1 and V is TRBV4-2, with D unclear. Germline CDR1 LGHNA, CDR2 YNFKEQ. Trimming took off 0 bases at V and 10 bases at J, with 10 bases between the two ends. This CDR3 is 13 amino acids long. The DNA of the CDR3 is TGTGCCAGCAGCCAAGATAGTGGTCGGGAGCAGTTCTTC. Translated, it gives CASSQDSGREQFF.

The V and J genes are TRBV11-2 and TRBJ2-7, with 15 bases aligning to TRBD2. This CDR3 spans 16 amino acids. J gave up 2 bases and V 4 bases, and 3 bases lay outside the gene matches. In germline, CDR1 is SGHAT, CDR2 FQNNGV. For the CDR3, the DNA is TGTGCCAGCAGCTCCCGGACTAGCGGGGGGGCCTACGAGCAGTACTTC. This gives the protein CASSSRTSGGAYEQYF.

The gene calls are TRBV12-5 and TRBJ2-1; 10 bases line up with TRBD2. The CDR3 consists of 17 residues. Germline trimming cut 1 base from V and 5 bases from J; bases unmatched to any gene: 8. CDR1 is LGHNT, CDR2 FRNRAP, per germline. Here the CDR3 reads CASGLAPTSGANNEQFF. The CDR3 coding sequence is TGTGCTAGTGGTTTGGCCCCAACTAGCGGGGCAAACAATGAGCAGTTCTTC. The entire variable domain, with the rest obtained from reference TRBV12-5 and TRBJ2-1, is as follows: DARVTQTPRHKVTEMGQEVTMRCQPILGHNTVFWYRQTMMQGLELLAYFRNRAPLDDSGMPKDRFSAEMPDATLATLKIQPSEPRDSAVYFCASGLAPTSGANNEQFFGPGTRLTVL.

The V call is TRBV28, the J call TRBJ2-4, with D possibly TRBD2 on 6 matching bases. CDR1 is MDHEN and CDR2 is SYDVKM in the germline V gene. The CDR3 loop spans 15 amino acids. V was cut by 6 bases and J by 3 bases, with 15 bases left in between. In DNA, the CDR3 is TGTGCCAGCAGGACTTCTAGCGTGGGCAAAAACATTCAGTACTTC. This gives the protein CASRTSSVGKNIQYF.

The CDR3 nucleotides are TGTGCCAGCAGCGTAGGAGGTGGTAGCGGGGGAATCAATGAGCAGTTCTTC. Residues: CASSVGGGSGGINEQFF. The chain has TRBV9 and TRBJ2-1; 9 positions match TRBD2. The ends lost 0 bases at V and 6 bases at J; junction bases unmatched: 10. Germline V gene data show CDR1 as SGDLS and CDR2 as YYNGEE. The CDR3 is made up of 17 amino acids.

The rearrangement uses TRBV30 and TRBJ1-6; perhaps TRBD1 as D (5 bases). V gave up 0 bases and J gave up 10 bases, with 13 bases separating them. Germline V gene lookup returns CDR1 GTSNPN and CDR2 SVGIG (reference sequence). This CDR3 has 14 residues. As DNA, the CDR3 is TGTGCCTGGAGTGTAGGAGGGGTCGAGTCACCCCTCCACTTT. Translated, it gives CAWSVGGVESPLHF.

The chain links TRBV12-2 to TRBJ2-6; the table's D call of TRBD1 was not tested on the DNA. TRBV12-2 is designated a pseudogene. This CDR3 is built from 18 residues. As DNA, the CDR3 is TGTGCAAGTCGGCGCGGACAGGCCGATTGTGCTGGGGCCAACGTCCTGACTTTC. This gives the protein CASRRGQADCAGANVLTF.

The chain employs TRBV10-3 and TRBJ2-3; TRBD2 matches at 8 bases. V lost 3 bases to trimming and J lost 1 base; unmatched junction nucleotides: 9. From germline, CDR1 is ENHRY and CDR2 SYGVKD. The CDR3 length is 17 residues. CDR3 sequence (DNA): TGTGCCATCAGTGATGCTTCCAGCGGGAGCGGCACAGATACGCAGTATTTT. This translates into CAISDASSGSGTDTQYF.

CDR3 region: CASNGRLGYTF. The CDR3, as DNA: TGTGCCAGCAATGGCAGGCTAGGCTACACCTTC. The gene calls are TRBV28 and TRBJ1-2; D gene ambiguous. The CDR3 consists of 11 residues. Germline V gene lookup returns CDR1 MDHEN and CDR2 SYDVKM. The V and J ends lost 7 bases and 8 bases respectively, with 11 bases between them.

The V call is TRBV7-9, the J call TRBJ1-1; 7 nucleotides align to TRBD1. V shed 5 bases and J 5 bases; nucleotides not matched to a gene: 11. In germline, CDR1 is SEHNR, CDR2 FQNEAQ (reference sequence). This CDR3 region has 15 residues. CDR3 residues: CASSQIQGKNTEAFF. CDR3 in DNA: TGTGCCAGCAGCCAGATACAGGGGAAGAATACTGAAGCTTTCTTT.

This chain joins TRBV4-3 and TRBJ2-5; tentative D call: TRBD1 (6 bases). CDR1 is LGHNA, CDR2 YSLEER, per germline. Trimming took 0 bases from V and 2 from J, leaving 13 bases between them. The length of the CDR3 is 16 residues. CDR3 nucleotides: TGCGCCAGCAGCCAAGATTTCGGACAGTTTCAAGAGACCCAGTACTTC. It specifies CASSQDFGQFQETQYF.